This TCR beta chain was identified in a study of identifying expanded T cells in peripheral blood. Points from the study as a whole: Over approximately two and four weeks, about 15 and 19 clones changed, versus around 1.1 between replicates.

Details on this clone: No antigen is known for it.

Produced via immunoSEQ multiplex PCR; TCRdb's table is partial and in-frame only. Of some 93,000 clones listed, roughly 90% are singletons. The CDR3 spans 15 residues. The junction had 10 bases not matched to a gene; V was cut back by 6 bases and J by 3 bases. In germline, CDR1 is SQVTM, CDR2 ANQGSEA. This clonotype originated in a person aged 18-70 years in good health. The V call is TRBV29-1, the J call TRBJ2-2, with 7 bases lining up with TRBD1. Sequenced sample: blood. The CDR3 loop is CSVESWDSHTGELFF. The CDR3 DNA is TGCAGCGTCGAAAGTTGGGACAGCCACACCGGGGAGCTGTTTTTT.